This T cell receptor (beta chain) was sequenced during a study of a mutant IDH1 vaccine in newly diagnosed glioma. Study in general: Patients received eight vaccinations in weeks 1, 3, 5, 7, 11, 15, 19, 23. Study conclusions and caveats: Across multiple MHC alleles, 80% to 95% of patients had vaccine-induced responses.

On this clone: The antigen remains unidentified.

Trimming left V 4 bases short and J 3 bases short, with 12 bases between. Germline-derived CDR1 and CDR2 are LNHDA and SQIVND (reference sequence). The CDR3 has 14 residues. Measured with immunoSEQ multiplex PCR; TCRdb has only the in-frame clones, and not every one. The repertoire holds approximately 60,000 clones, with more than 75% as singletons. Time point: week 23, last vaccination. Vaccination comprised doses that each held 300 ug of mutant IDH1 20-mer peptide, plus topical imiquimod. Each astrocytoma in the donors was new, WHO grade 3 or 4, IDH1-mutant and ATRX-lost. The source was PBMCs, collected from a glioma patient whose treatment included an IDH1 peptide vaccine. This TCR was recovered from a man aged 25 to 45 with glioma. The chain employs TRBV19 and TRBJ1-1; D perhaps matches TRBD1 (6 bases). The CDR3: CASSRQQGYTEAFF. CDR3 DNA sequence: TGTGCCAGTAGTAGACAGCAGGGGTACACTGAAGCTTTCTTT.